The sequence of this T cell receptor beta chain was determined in a study of Ad26.COV2.S vaccination and SARS-CoV-2 variants. Method: immunoSEQ multiplex PCR; TCRdb's copy keeps in-frame clones and lacks some. The data contain about 680,000 clones, about 90% of them singletons. Germline CDR1 is LNHDA and CDR2 is SQIVND (reference sequence). V lost 6 bases, J lost 10 bases, and 8 bases stayed unmatched. This CDR3 spans 14 amino acids. Treatment defined: over 15 received Ad26.COV2.S at low or high dose, single or two shots; about five received placebo; per-sample allocation not given. After the first vaccine or placebo injection, samples were drawn on day 63.

The TCR was taken from a person aged 18-60 years who received the Ad26.COV2.S COVID-19 vaccine or a placebo. This chain uses TRBV19 with TRBJ1-6; 8 nucleotides agree with TRBD1. The sample was peripheral blood, taken in a trial of Ad26.COV2.S vaccine versus placebo. The CDR3 DNA sequence: TGTGCCAGTAGGCCGACAGGGGCAGAATCACCCCTCCACTTT. This sequence encodes CASRPTGAESPLHF.